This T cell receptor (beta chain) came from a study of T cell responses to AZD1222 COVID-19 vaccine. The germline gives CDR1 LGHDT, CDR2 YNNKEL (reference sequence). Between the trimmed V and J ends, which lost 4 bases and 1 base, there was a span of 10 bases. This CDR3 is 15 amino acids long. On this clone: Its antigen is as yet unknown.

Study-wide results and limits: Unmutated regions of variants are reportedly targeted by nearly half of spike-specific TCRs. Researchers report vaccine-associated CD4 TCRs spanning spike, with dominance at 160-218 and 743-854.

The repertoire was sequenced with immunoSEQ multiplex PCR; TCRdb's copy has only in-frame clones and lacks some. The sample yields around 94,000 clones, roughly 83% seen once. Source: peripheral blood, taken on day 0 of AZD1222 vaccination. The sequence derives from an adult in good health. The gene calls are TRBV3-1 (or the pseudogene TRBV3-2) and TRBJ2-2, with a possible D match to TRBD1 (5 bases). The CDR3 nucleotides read TGTGCCAGCAGCCGAGGACACGTGAACACCGGGGAGCTGTTTTTT. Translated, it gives CASSRGHVNTGELFF.